One sample yielded the 4 T cell receptor beta chains listed below, sequenced in a study of blood T cell repertoires in COVID-19. Using immunoSEQ multiplex PCR, the repertoire was profiled, and TCRdb retains in-frame clones only, with some absent. The sample holds 150,000 to 200,000 clones, over 75% seen once. Sequenced input: peripheral blood. The source of these receptors is a woman of 80 years or more with active or convalescent COVID-19.

This clone turned up a few times. The chain joins TRBV5-1 to TRBJ1-1, with D possibly being TRBD1 (6 bases). V was trimmed by 0 bases and J by 4 bases, leaving 13 bases between them. The CDR3 length is 15 residues. From germline, CDR1 is SGHRS and CDR2 YFSETQ. The CDR3 here is CASSLDRAGGTEAFF. CDR3 DNA sequence: TGCGCCAGCAGCTTGGACAGGGCGGGTGGCACTGAAGCTTTCTTT.

The sample holds one count of this clone. This rearrangement joins TRBV7-9 to TRBJ2-3; the match to TRBD2 covers 12 bases. Germline V gene lookup returns CDR1 SEHNR and CDR2 FQNEAQ (reference sequence). The CDR3 is 15 amino acids. Germline trimming cut 3 bases from V and 4 bases from J; bases unmatched to any gene: 2. The CDR3 DNA follows: TGTGCCAGCAGCTTGGCTAGCGGGGGGGCAGATACGCAGTATTTT. Protein sequence: CASSLASGGADTQYF.

The chain recombines TRBV19 with TRBJ1-1; TRBD1 matches 8 bases. Germline V gene sequence: CDR1 LNHDA, CDR2 SQIVND (reference sequence). With V trimmed by 1 base and J by 6 bases, 4 bases remained unmatched. The CDR3 length is 14 residues. CDR3 coding DNA: TGTGCCAGTAGTATAGCCAGGGGGCGTGCTGAAGCTTTCTTT. It yields the protein CASSIARGRAEAFF.

The V call is TRBV5-1, the J call TRBJ2-5; TRBD1 agrees at 7 bases. Germline CDR1 reads SGHRS; CDR2 reads YFSETQ. V was clipped by 4 bases and J by 5 bases; unmatched bases: 5. CDR3 length: 13 residues. In DNA form, the CDR3 reads TGCGCCAGCAGCCTTGGACAGGACGAGACCCAGTACTTC. This codes for CASSLGQDETQYF.